Following are 8 T cell receptor beta chains from one sample sequenced in a study of T cells in Graves' hyperthyroidism and ophthalmopathy. Template material for amplifying TCR beta CDR3 regions consisted of RNA transcripts. Researchers ran a first-round RT-PCR on the TCR CDR3 using the HTBI primer set. TCRdb redid the calling of the multiplex PCR reads with MiXCR, one entry per CDR3 protein. The sample has 350,000 to 500,000 distinct CDR3 sequences, roughly 13% seen once. The sequenced sample was blood. Source of these receptors: a woman aged 18-29 years with Graves' hyperthyroidism.

This clonotype showed up many times. The V gene is TRBV6-1, the J gene TRBJ2-7; D may correspond to TRBD1 or TRBD2 (5 bases each). CDR1 MNHNS and CDR2 SASEGT come from the germline V gene. The CDR3 length is 16 residues. Trimming cost V 2 bases and J 0 bases, with 14 bases left between them. CDR3 sequence reads: CASSELKGRSSYEQYF. CDR3 sequence (DNA): TGTGCCAGCAGTGAATTGAAGGGACGGAGCTCCTACGAGCAGTACTTC.

This clonotype came up a few times. The chain carries TRBV2 and TRBJ2-7; 7 bases fit TRBD2. The CDR3 length is 12 residues. CDR1 is SNHLY and CDR2 is FYNNEI in the germline V gene. V trimming: 6 bases; J trimming: 3 bases; junction bases outside the gene matches: 2. CDR3 in amino acids: CASRGGDYEQYF. The CDR3 coding sequence is TGTGCCAGCAGGGGGGGGGACTACGAGCAGTACTTC.

This clonotype was seen only a few times. This chain links TRBV7-3 with TRBJ1-1; D remains ambiguous. Germline CDR1 is SGHTA and CDR2 is FQGTGA. The CDR3 length is 13 residues. V was clipped by 5 bases and J by 4 bases, with 11 bases between them. Written as DNA, the CDR3 is TGTGCCAGCAGCCCCGGACGGAGCACTGAAGCTTTCTTT. This sequence encodes CASSPGRSTEAFF.

The chain links TRBV7-3 to TRBJ1-5; 11 bases fit TRBD1. This CDR3 has 13 residues. Germline CDR1 SGHTA, CDR2 FQGTGA. Trimming took 5 bases from V and 7 from J; bases not matched to a gene: 1. The CDR3 region is CASSGTGGQPQHF. In DNA form, the CDR3 reads TGTGCCAGCAGCGGGACAGGGGGACAGCCCCAGCATTTT. Based on the CDR3 plus reference TRBV7-3 and TRBJ1-5, the full variable domain is GAGVSQTPSNKVTEKGKYVELRCDPISGHTALYWYRQSLGQGPEFLIYFQGTGAADDSGLPNDRFFAVRPEGSVSTLKIQRTERGDSAVYLCASSGTGGQPQHFGDGTRLSIL.

This clonotype has more than one count but fewer than ten. The chain has TRBV6-2 or TRBV6-3 and TRBJ1-1; D remains ambiguous. Germline V CDR1 and CDR2: MNHEY, SVGEGT. The CDR3 is 14 amino acids. V lost 5 bases and J lost 0, with 10 bases in between. Here the CDR3 reads CASSAQRLNTEAFF. CDR3 coding DNA: TGTGCCAGCAGTGCCCAGCGCTTGAACACTGAAGCTTTCTTT.

In this sample, this clonotype turned up many times. The chain links TRBV18 to TRBJ2-3; D gene uncertain. This CDR3 has 13 residues. Germline V gene sequence: CDR1 KGHSH, CDR2 LQKENI. The ends were cut back, 2 bases at V and 8 bases at J, with 11 bases in the middle. As DNA, the CDR3 is TGTGCCAGCTCACCAGAAAGTGGGTCTACGCAGTATTTT. The encoded protein is CASSPESGSTQYF.

The chain combines TRBV18 with TRBJ1-1; D not resolved. The CDR3 is made up of 12 amino acids. Germline loops: CDR1 KGHSH, CDR2 LQKENI. V gave up 2 bases and J gave up 6 bases, with 7 bases separating them. The CDR3 sequence is CASSPGGSEAFF. DNA of the CDR3: TGTGCCAGCTCACCAGGCGGGTCTGAAGCTTTCTTT.

This clonotype was recorded a few times. The rearrangement joins TRBV13 to TRBJ1-1, with D hard to call. V lost 5 bases, J lost 3 bases, and 7 bases lay in between. The germline V gene encodes CDR1 PRHDT and CDR2 FYEKMQ (reference sequence). This CDR3 is built from 12 residues. CDR3 coding DNA: TGTGCCAGCAGCAGAAGGGACACTGAAGCTTTCTTT. As protein: CASSRRDTEAFF.